Sequencing of this TCR beta chain was carried out in a study of blood T cell repertoires in COVID-19. Study background: The United States, Italy and Spain supplied acute and convalescent COVID-19 samples. From T cells, B-cell-depleted T cells, or PBMCs came the material, which was cDNA or gDNA.

Sequencing used immunoSEQ multiplex PCR; TCRdb keeps in-frame clones, though not all of them. The repertoire has around 250,000 clones, 85% to 90% of them found once; the top ten carry more than 6.5%. The CDR3 length is 13 residues. CDR1 and CDR2 from the germline V gene are SEHNR and FQNEAQ (reference sequence). V was pared by 0 bases and J by 4 bases, with 6 bases between. The TCR originated in a woman in her 70s with active or convalescent COVID-19. The V and J genes are TRBV7-9 and TRBJ1-1; D is ambiguous. Sequencing was done on a sample of peripheral blood. CDR3: CASSLATGTEAFF. The CDR3 DNA sequence: TGTGCCAGCAGCTTAGCGACGGGCACTGAAGCTTTCTTT.